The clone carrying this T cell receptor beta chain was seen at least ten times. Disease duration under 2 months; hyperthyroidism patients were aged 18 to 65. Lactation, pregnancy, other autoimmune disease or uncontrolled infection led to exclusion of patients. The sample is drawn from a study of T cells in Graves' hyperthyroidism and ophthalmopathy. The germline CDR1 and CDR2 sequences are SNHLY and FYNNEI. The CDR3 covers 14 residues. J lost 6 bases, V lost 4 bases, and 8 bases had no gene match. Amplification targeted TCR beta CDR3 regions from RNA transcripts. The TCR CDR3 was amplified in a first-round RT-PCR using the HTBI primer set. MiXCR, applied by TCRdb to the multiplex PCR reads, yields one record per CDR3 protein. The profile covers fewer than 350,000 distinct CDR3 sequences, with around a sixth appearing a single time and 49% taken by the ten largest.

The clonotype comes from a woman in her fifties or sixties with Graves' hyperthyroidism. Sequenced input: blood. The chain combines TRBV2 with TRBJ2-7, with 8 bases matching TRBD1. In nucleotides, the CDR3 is TGTGCCAGCAGTGCCACAGGGGGAGGAACCGAGCAGTACGTC. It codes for CASSATGGGTEQYV.